The 26 T cell receptor beta chains below were found in one sample sequenced in a study of T cells after yellow fever vaccination. MiXCR, applied by TCRdb to the 5' RACE reads, yields one record per CDR3 protein. The sample holds some 150,000 distinct CDR3 sequences, roughly a tenth seen once. Specimen: CD8+ T cells sorted from PBMCs, collected 45 days after the yellow fever booster vaccination. Receptors originate from a man between 18 and 35 years old who received the YFV17D yellow fever vaccine.

This clonotype was detected a few times. The chain's CDR3 is CASRGTGYTGELFF. The CDR3, as DNA: TGTGCCAGCAGGGGGACAGGTTACACCGGGGAGCTGTTTTTT. This chain joins TRBV11-2 and TRBJ2-2; 8 nucleotides agree with TRBD1. The CDR3 is 14 residues long. From germline, CDR1 is SGHAT and CDR2 FQNNGV. The trim removed 6 bases at V and 3 bases at J, leaving 3 bases unmatched.

This clonotype was recorded a few times. The chain joins TRBV3-1 to TRBJ2-5; TRBD2 aligns across 8 bases. The V gene end was trimmed by 0 bases and the J gene end by 6 bases; junction bases not matched to a gene: 12. The CDR3 is made up of 17 amino acids. CDR1 and CDR2 (germline): LGHDT, YNNKEL (reference sequence). The CDR3 DNA sequence: TGTGCCAGCAGCCAAGAAGAGGGGGAGCGGGGGTTGAAGACCCAGTACTTC. This sequence encodes CASSQEEGERGLKTQYF.

CDR3 sequence: CASGDRSYEQYF. CDR3 in DNA: TGTGCCAGCGGAGACAGGTCCTACGAGCAGTACTTC. The chain carries TRBV12-3 or TRBV12-4 and TRBJ2-7, with D possibly matching TRBD1 (6 bases). V was trimmed by 8 bases and J by 1 base, leaving 9 bases between them. The CDR3 is made up of 12 amino acids.

The chain carries TRBV13 and TRBJ1-5; weak D call: TRBD1 (6 bases). Between the trimmed V and J ends, which lost 5 bases and 0 bases, there was a span of 11 bases. The CDR3 is 15 residues long. Germline assignment: CDR1 PRHDT and CDR2 FYEKMQ (reference sequence). The DNA for the CDR3 is TGTGCCAGCAGCCTCCGGACAGTTAGCAATCAGCCCCAGCATTTT. This codes for CASSLRTVSNQPQHF.

This clonotype was counted a few times. The chain uses TRBV7-9 and TRBJ2-5; maybe TRBD1 (6 bases). Germline CDR1 and CDR2: SEHNR and FQNEAQ (reference sequence). The CDR3 spans 13 residues. V was shortened by 1 base and J by 5 bases, with 8 bases between the two germline ends. The CDR3: CASSLGRGETQYF. As DNA, the CDR3 is TGTGCCAGCAGCTTAGGAAGGGGGGAGACCCAGTACTTC.

The gene calls are TRBV30 and TRBJ1-2; D ambiguous. CDR1 and CDR2 from the germline V gene are GTSNPN and SVGIG (reference sequence). V lost 1 base and J lost 5, with 8 bases in between. The CDR3 has 12 amino acids. The CDR3 DNA reads TGTGCCTGGAGTGAGGCGGGATATGGCTACACCTTC. It specifies CAWSEAGYGYTF. Drawing the rest from reference TRBV30 and TRBJ1-2, the complete variable domain is SQTIHQWPATLVQPVGSPLSLECTVEGTSNPNLYWYRQAAGRGLQLLFYSVGIGQISSEVPQNLSASRPQDRQFILSSKKLLLSDSGFYLCAWSEAGYGYTFGSGTRLTVV.

This clonotype was seen more than once but under ten times. J is TRBJ2-5 and V is TRBV7-7; 7 bases agree with TRBD2. The length of the CDR3 is 19 residues. Germline V lookup: CDR1 SSHAT, CDR2 FNYEAQ (reference sequence). V was clipped by 5 bases and J by 5 bases; unmatched bases: 23. CDR3 bases: TGTGCCAGCAGCCTGGCCCTCCCCGGTGCGGGGGAGTCCTTTGAGACCCAGTACTTC. Its translation is CASSLALPGAGESFETQYF.

Written as DNA, the CDR3 is TGCGCCAGCAGCCCGTACGGGCCCTCGAACCTAGTTGGGGACAATGAGCAGTTCTTC. Amino acid sequence: CASSPYGPSNLVGDNEQFF. The chain uses TRBV4-1 and TRBJ2-1; D gene ambiguous. Trimming left V 4 bases short and J 5 bases short, with 27 bases between. CDR1 is MGHRA and CDR2 is YSYEKL in the germline V gene. The CDR3 sequence is 19 residues long.

This clonotype was observed a few times. The J gene is TRBJ2-4, the V gene TRBV7-8, with 9 positions matching TRBD1. The V and J ends lost 1 base and 5 bases, in that order; junction bases with no gene match: 0. The CDR3 has 14 residues. From germline, CDR1 is SGHVS and CDR2 FQNEAQ. This chain's CDR3 is CASSLGQGENIQYF. The CDR3 coding sequence is TGTGCCAGCAGCTTAGGACAGGGGGAAAACATTCAGTACTTC.

The chain has TRBV20-1 and TRBJ2-7, with 8 nucleotides matching TRBD2. Per the germline V gene, CDR1 is DFQATT and CDR2 is SNEGSKA (reference sequence). The V segment lost 2 bases and the J segment 3 bases; nucleotides outside the gene matches: 12. The CDR3 is made up of 16 amino acids. The chain's CDR3 is CSARSPQSGGDYEQYV. In nucleotides, the CDR3 is TGCAGTGCTAGATCTCCTCAGTCGGGGGGGGACTACGAGCAGTACGTC.

This clonotype was counted between two and nine times. The chain recombines TRBV25-1 with TRBJ2-2, with 9 bases fitting TRBD1. This CDR3 has 14 amino acids. The germline V gene has CDR1 MGHDK and CDR2 SYGVNS. J was trimmed by 7 bases and V by 6 bases; bases with no gene match: 6. This CDR3 is CASRDRGYFGELFF. The CDR3 DNA is TGTGCCAGCAGGGACAGGGGCTATTTCGGGGAGCTGTTTTTT.

A few counts support this clonotype. This rearrangement joins TRBV4-1 to TRBJ2-5; possible D gene TRBD2, 5 bases. CDR1 is MGHRA, CDR2 YSYEKL, per germline. CDR3 length: 11 residues. Trimming shortened V by 6 bases and J by 4 bases, and 6 bases separated the two germline ends. The CDR3 nucleotides read TGCGCCAGCAGAGGAGGAGAGACCCAGTACTTC. It is translated as CASRGGETQYF.

The table lists this clonotype with a few counts. The V and J genes are TRBV6-5 and TRBJ2-2; maybe TRBD2 (6 bases). The CDR3 runs to 17 residues. Germline V CDR1 and CDR2: MNHEY, SVGAGI. With 0 bases removed from V and 9 bases from J, the gap between germline ends came to 20 bases. The CDR3 DNA reads TGTGCCAGCAGTTACTCGCCTCCGGGGGATGGAATCTGGGAGCTGTTTTTT. Translation: CASSYSPPGDGIWELFF.

The chain recombines TRBV15 with TRBJ2-5; D perhaps matches TRBD1 (6 bases). The CDR3 consists of 14 residues. Deletions cut 0 bases from V and 4 bases from J, with 9 bases between. Germline V gene lookup returns CDR1 LNHNV and CDR2 YYDKDF (reference sequence). CDR3 residues: CATSRDRGSETQYF. The DNA of the CDR3 is TGTGCCACCAGCAGAGATAGGGGGTCAGAGACCCAGTACTTC.

This clonotype was detected a few times. This chain links TRBV7-9 with TRBJ1-2; 12 bases are shared with TRBD1. Germline values: CDR1 SEHNR, CDR2 FQNEAQ (reference sequence). The V segment lost 6 bases and the J segment 7 bases; nucleotides outside the gene matches: 12. The CDR3 runs to 16 residues. The CDR3 is CASRSAGGQGARGYTF. The CDR3 bases are TGTGCCAGCAGGTCTGCGGGGGGACAGGGGGCGCGTGGCTACACCTTC. Combining the CDR3 with reference TRBV7-9 and TRBJ1-2 gives the whole variable domain DTGVSQNPRHKITKRGQNVTFRCDPISEHNRLYWYRQTLGQGPEFLTYFQNEAQLEKSRLLSDRFSAERPKGSFSTLEIQRTEQGDSAMYLCASRSAGGQGARGYTFGSGTRLTVV.

This clonotype was observed at least ten times. The V call is TRBV6-2 or TRBV6-3, the J call TRBJ2-5; D uncertain. V lost 6 bases, J lost 7 bases, and 15 bases lay in between. Germline V CDR1 and CDR2: MNHEY, SVGEGT. The CDR3 is made up of 13 amino acids. The CDR3 nucleotides are TGTGCCAGCAGCTTATACTCTAAGGGGACCCAGTACTTC. Protein: CASSLYSKGTQYF.

The CDR3 DNA reads TGCGCCAGCAGTGAAGGCAGGGCCAACACTGAAGCTTTCTTT. Encoded protein: CASSEGRANTEAFF. V and J are TRBV10-2 and TRBJ1-1; perhaps TRBD1 as D (5 bases). Germline V gene data show CDR1 as WSHSY and CDR2 as SAAADI. V lost 3 bases to trimming and J lost 2 bases, with 10 bases between them. This CDR3 has 14 residues.

The chain uses TRBV12-3 or TRBV12-4 and TRBJ2-1; 9 nucleotides align to TRBD1. Trimming removed 5 bases from V and 3 bases from J; junction bases left unmatched: 5. CDR3 length: 15 amino acids. The CDR3 DNA reads TGTGCCAGCAGTAACAAGGGACAGGGCTACAATGAGCAGTTCTTC. It translates to CASSNKGQGYNEQFF.

Only a few counts were recorded for this clonotype. This chain uses TRBV3-1 with TRBJ2-5, with 9 bases aligning to TRBD1. This CDR3 contains 15 residues. Germline-derived CDR1 and CDR2 are LGHDT and YNNKEL (reference sequence). The trim removed 0 bases at V and 5 bases at J, leaving 4 bases unmatched. DNA for the CDR3: TGTGCCAGCAGCCAAGAGCCCGGGACAGGGGAGACCCAGTACTTC. It is translated as CASSQEPGTGETQYF.

The chain carries TRBV12-3 or TRBV12-4 and TRBJ2-4; a possible D gene is TRBD2 (5 bases). The CDR3 has 13 residues. The germline V and J ends were trimmed by 3 bases and 3 bases, with 6 bases remaining between them. Here the CDR3 reads CASSLGVKNIQYF. DNA of the CDR3: TGTGCCAGCAGTTTGGGAGTCAAAAACATTCAGTACTTC.

This clonotype was counted only a few times. The rearrangement joins TRBV12-3 or TRBV12-4 to TRBJ1-5; the match to TRBD1 covers 7 bases. CDR3 length equals 15 residues. V shed 3 bases, J shed 6 bases, and the junction held 8 bases outside the gene matches. The CDR3 sequence is CASSLAGGVGQPQHF. The CDR3 nucleotides read TGTGCCAGCAGTTTGGCAGGGGGAGTCGGTCAGCCCCAGCATTTT.

This clonotype was counted between two and nine times. This chain uses TRBV6-2 or TRBV6-3 with TRBJ2-5, with D perhaps matching TRBD1 or TRBD2 (5 bases each). V was trimmed by 5 bases and J by 5 bases, leaving 9 bases between them. Germline CDR1 and CDR2: MNHEY and SVGEGT. The CDR3 contains 12 residues. The CDR3 loop reads CASSGTFETQYF. DNA for the CDR3: TGTGCCAGCAGTGGGACGTTCGAGACCCAGTACTTC.

This clonotype was seen ten or more times. The rearrangement links TRBV4-1 to TRBJ2-2; 11 nucleotides match TRBD2. Looked up from germline, CDR1 is MGHRA and CDR2 is YSYEKL. Trimming at V came to 5 bases and at J to 6 bases, leaving 8 bases not matched to a gene. This CDR3 has 16 residues. The CDR3: CASSSPSGGYAGELFF. In nucleotides, the CDR3 is TGCGCCAGCAGCTCTCCTAGCGGGGGGTACGCCGGGGAGCTGTTTTTT.

This clonotype was counted only a few times. CDR3: CASSQVIGQPGETQYF. In DNA, the CDR3 is TGCGCCAGCAGCCAAGTTATAGGACAACCCGGGGAGACCCAGTACTTC. This rearrangement joins TRBV4-3 to TRBJ2-5; D is possibly TRBD1 (5 bases). CDR1 is LGHNA, CDR2 YSLEER, per germline. This CDR3 is 16 amino acids long. Deletions cut 1 base from V and 5 bases from J, with 17 bases between.

The V gene is TRBV3-1, the J gene TRBJ2-2; D may match TRBD1 or TRBD2 (6 bases each). The ends were cut back, 4 bases at V and 0 bases at J, with 12 bases in the middle. This CDR3 is 16 amino acids long. Germline CDR1 LGHDT, CDR2 YNNKEL (reference sequence). For the CDR3, the DNA is TGTGCCAGCAGCCCTACAGGGACTTCGAACACCGGGGAGCTGTTTTTT. Its protein is CASSPTGTSNTGELFF.

The genes are TRBV7-9 and TRBJ2-1; 8 nucleotides align to TRBD2. CDR3 length equals 15 residues. After removal of 3 bases from V and 4 bases from J, the junction contained 5 bases not matched to a gene. Germline CDR1 SEHNR, CDR2 FQNEAQ (reference sequence). The CDR3 here is CASSLTSEKYNEQFF. DNA for the CDR3: TGTGCCAGCAGCTTGACTAGCGAGAAATACAATGAGCAGTTCTTC.